Listed here are 16 T cell receptor beta chains from one sample, sequenced in a study of cytomegalovirus exposure and HLA in healthy donors. 60 Vbeta and 13 Jbeta primers were used in PCR. Libraries were prepared by immunoSEQ multiplex PCR; TCRdb keeps only in-frame clonotypes and omits some of them. The sample shows some 120,000 clones, about 70% of them seen only once. Input material: PBMCs. These receptors originate from a woman aged 25 to 39 in good health and CMV-seronegative.

V is TRBV10-2 and J is TRBJ2-1; 9 nucleotides match TRBD1. Trimming cost V 6 bases and J 8 bases; bases outside gene matches: 8. Per the germline V gene, CDR1 is WSHSY and CDR2 is SAAADI. The CDR3 has 14 residues. The CDR3 is CASRQQGASDEQFF. CDR3 nucleotides: TGCGCCAGCAGGCAACAGGGGGCGTCGGATGAGCAGTTCTTC.

This chain uses TRBV27 with TRBJ1-1; D remains ambiguous. V shed 0 bases and J shed 3 bases, with 8 bases lying between them. Germline V CDR1 and CDR2: MNHEY, SMNVEV (reference sequence). The CDR3 has 14 residues. The CDR3 bases are TGTGCCAGCAGTTTATCGAGCTCGTACACTGAAGCTTTCTTT. Protein sequence: CASSLSSSYTEAFF.

The sample holds one count of this clone. The chain uses TRBV7-9 and TRBJ2-5; TRBD1 agrees at 7 bases. In germline, CDR1 is SEHNR, CDR2 FQNEAQ (reference sequence). This CDR3 contains 15 residues. Germline trimming cut 6 bases from V and 1 base from J; bases unmatched to any gene: 8. The CDR3 DNA reads TGTGCCAGCAGTGAGAACAGGGGAGTCCAAGAGACCCAGTACTTC. It translates to CASSENRGVQETQYF.

On this clone: One end of the junction fails to match germline, which may point to a read error. The chain employs TRBV7-9 and TRBJ1-4; D possibly corresponds to TRBD1 (6 bases). CDR1 and CDR2 from the germline V gene are SEHNR and FQNEAQ (reference sequence). The CDR3 is 16 amino acids. The CDR3 loop reads CSSSSLAGVTGEKLFF. CDR3 sequence (DNA): TGTTCCAGCAGCTCCCTAGCTGGGGTAACAGGGGAAAAACTGTTTTTT.

The CDR3 loop is CASSLLAGLSYEQYF. For the CDR3, the DNA is TGTGCCAGCAGTTTACTAGCGGGCCTCTCCTACGAGCAGTACTTC. The V gene is TRBV7-2, the J gene TRBJ2-7; 9 nucleotides agree with TRBD2. V trimming: 6 bases; J trimming: 0 bases; junction bases outside the gene matches: 6. Per germline, CDR1 SGHTA and CDR2 FQGNSA. The CDR3 runs 15 residues. Complete variable domain (other parts from reference TRBV7-2 and TRBJ2-7): GAGVSQSPSNKVTEKGKDVELRCDPISGHTALYWYRQSLGQGLEFLIYFQGNSAPDKSGLPSDRFSAERTGGSVSTLTIQRTQQEDSAVYLCASSLLAGLSYEQYFGPGTRLTVT.

The chain carries TRBV7-2 and TRBJ2-3, with D perhaps TRBD2 (5 bases). V lost 5 bases to trimming and J lost 2 bases, with 17 bases between them. This CDR3 comprises 16 residues. Per the germline V gene, CDR1 is SGHTA and CDR2 is FQGNSA. The CDR3 loop is CASSPEPGTTTDTQYF. CDR3 nucleotides: TGTGCCAGCAGCCCAGAACCGGGAACTACCACAGATACGCAGTATTTT. Full variable domain (remainder filled in from reference TRBV7-2 and TRBJ2-3): GAGVSQSPSNKVTEKGKDVELRCDPISGHTALYWYRQSLGQGLEFLIYFQGNSAPDKSGLPSDRFSAERTGGSVSTLTIQRTQQEDSAVYLCASSPEPGTTTDTQYFGPGTRLTVL.

The chain recombines TRBV12-5 with TRBJ2-2, with TRBD1 as a possible D gene (5 bases). Germline V gives CDR1 LGHNT, CDR2 FRNRAP. V lost 7 bases and J lost 0, with 12 bases in between. The CDR3 runs 15 residues. The DNA of the CDR3 is TGTGCTAGTGCCATGGACATCTCGAACACCGGGGAGCTGTTTTTT. It encodes CASAMDISNTGELFF.

This clone was counted a few times. The DNA of the CDR3 is TGTGCCAGCAGTGGAGAAACCTATTCACCCCTCCACTTT. It yields the protein CASSGETYSPLHF. V and J are TRBV2 and TRBJ1-6; D uncertain. This CDR3 comprises 13 residues. The germline V gene encodes CDR1 SNHLY and CDR2 FYNNEI. V lost 4 bases to trimming and J lost 8 bases, with 9 bases between them.

This clone was counted between two and nine times. The chain combines TRBV29-1 with TRBJ1-3; tentative D call: TRBD1 (6 bases). The CDR3 contains 12 residues. The germline V and J ends were trimmed by 7 bases and 0 bases, with 7 bases remaining between them. Germline loops: CDR1 SQVTM, CDR2 ANQGSEA. The DNA for the CDR3 is TGCAGCGCCAGGGGCTCTGGAAACACCATATATTTT. The encoded protein is CSARGSGNTIYF. Full variable domain (outside the CDR3, taken from reference TRBV29-1 and TRBJ1-3): SAVISQKPSRDICQRGTSLTIQCQVDSQVTMMFWYRQQPGQSLTLIATANQGSEATYESGFVIDKFPISRPNLTFSTLTVSNMSPEDSSIYLCSARGSGNTIYFGEGSWLTVV.

The chain is built from TRBV11-2 and TRBJ1-1, with TRBD1 matching 7 bases. The CDR3 is made up of 14 amino acids. V was clipped by 6 bases and J by 3 bases; unmatched bases: 7. Germline loops: CDR1 SGHAT, CDR2 FQNNGV. This CDR3 is CASSKGTAYTEAFF. The CDR3 region has the DNA TGTGCCAGCAGTAAAGGGACAGCCTACACTGAAGCTTTCTTT.

CDR3 sequence: CASRAGFAEDTQYF. CDR3 nucleotides: TGTGCCAGCAGGGCAGGGTTTGCTGAAGATACGCAGTATTTT. The chain links TRBV5-4 to TRBJ2-3; possible D gene TRBD1, 5 bases. This CDR3 comprises 14 residues. Trimming took off 5 bases at V and 5 bases at J, with 15 bases between the two ends. CDR1 SGHNT and CDR2 YYREEE come from the germline V gene (reference sequence).

The table lists this clone with a count of one. The V gene is TRBV27, the J gene TRBJ1-2; 7 bases are shared with TRBD1. The junction had 12 bases not matched to a gene; V was cut back by 6 bases and J by 8 bases. The CDR3 is 14 residues long. Germline CDR1 MNHEY, CDR2 SMNVEV (reference sequence). This CDR3 reads CASSQEGAREGYTF. The CDR3, as DNA: TGTGCCAGCAGCCAGGAGGGGGCAAGGGAAGGCTACACCTTC.

The chain employs TRBV6-5 and TRBJ2-3; 7 nucleotides line up with TRBD2. This CDR3 contains 16 residues. V was clipped by 4 bases and J by 0 bases; unmatched bases: 7. CDR1 is MNHEY, CDR2 SVGAGI, per germline. The CDR3 protein is CASSLGGSFSTDTQYF. CDR3 sequence (DNA): TGTGCCAGCAGTTTAGGCGGGAGCTTCAGCACAGATACGCAGTATTTT.

The genes are TRBV10-3 and TRBJ1-3; 9 bases map to TRBD1. Germline trimming cut 6 bases from V and 3 bases from J; bases unmatched to any gene: 6. This CDR3 is 15 amino acids long. Germline CDR1 and CDR2: ENHRY and SYGVKD. The CDR3: CAIRGQGLFGNTIYF. The DNA of the CDR3 is TGTGCCATCAGGGGACAGGGACTTTTTGGAAACACCATATATTTT.

V usage is TRBV2 and J usage is TRBJ2-2, with TRBD1 matching 7 bases. Germline V gene sequence: CDR1 SNHLY, CDR2 FYNNEI. The CDR3 has 14 residues. With V trimmed by 6 bases and J by 2 bases, 3 bases remained unmatched. CDR3 nucleotide sequence: TGTGCCAGCAGCACAGGGGCTAACACCGGGGAGCTGTTTTTT. Encoded protein: CASSTGANTGELFF.

This chain links TRBV6-5 with TRBJ1-3; D is uncertain. CDR1 is MNHEY, CDR2 SVGAGI, per germline. The CDR3 runs 12 residues. The V end lost 5 bases, the J end lost 1 base, and 3 bases lay between the germline ends. The CDR3 nucleotides are TGTGCCAGCAGTCCATCTGGAAACACCATATATTTT. Translation gives CASSPSGNTIYF.